Each of the 18 T cell receptor beta chains below was sequenced from the same sample in a study of CD4 T cells in relation to SARS-CoV-2 and coronaviruses (dated by TCRdb to the early 2020s). CD4+ T cells from unexposed donors were collected before the COVID-19 pandemic (2011-2018). The library was produced with the immunoSEQ multiplex PCR assay. The table comes from immuneACCESS by way of TCRdb, which keeps in-frame sequences with V and J called. Part of the clones is missing from these tables; in studies checked, under half for an unresolved V gene and the rest for unknown reasons. Across this sample there are tens of thousands of clones, with approximately 94% seen only once. The top ten hold 0.14% of the sample. The material sequenced was naive CD4+ T cells from PBMCs. The sample's cell subset or site label is to be understood as: naive CD4+ T cells isolated by negative enrichment. The receptors were gathered from a human donor in good health.

The J gene is TRBJ2-1, the V gene TRBV11-2; D is unclear. The germline CDR1 and CDR2 sequences are SGHAT and FQNNGV. The germline V and J ends were trimmed by 1 base and 10 bases, with 8 bases remaining between them. The CDR3 spans 12 residues. This CDR3 reads CASSLVYGEQFF. The CDR3 DNA reads TGTGCCAGCAGCTTAGTTTACGGGGAGCAGTTCTTC.

The chain has TRBV5-4 and TRBJ2-5; D possibly corresponds to TRBD2 (7 bases). The CDR3 is 14 amino acids. Germline V gives CDR1 SGHNT, CDR2 YYREEE (reference sequence). Deletions cut 4 bases from V and 5 bases from J, with 15 bases between. The DNA of the CDR3 is TGTGCCAGCAGCCCTAGGGGGGGTGAGGAGACCCAGTACTTC. Its protein product is CASSPRGGEETQYF. The variable domain in full, completed from reference TRBV5-4 and TRBJ2-5, reads ETGVTQSPTHLIKTRGQQVTLRCSSQSGHNTVSWYQQALGQGPQFIFQYYREEENGRGNFPPRFSGLQFPNYSSELNVNALELDDSALYLCASSPRGGEETQYFGPGTRLLVL.

The chain recombines TRBV10-3 with TRBJ2-3; 9 nucleotides line up with TRBD2. The ends lost 5 bases at V and 2 bases at J; junction bases unmatched: 5. From germline, CDR1 is ENHRY and CDR2 SYGVKD. There are 15 residues in the CDR3. CDR3 DNA: TGTGCCATCAGTTCTAGCGGGATTGTCACAGATACGCAGTATTTT. It encodes CAISSSGIVTDTQYF.

This chain links TRBV28 with TRBJ2-7, with D unclear. Looked up from germline, CDR1 is MDHEN and CDR2 is SYDVKM. The CDR3 has 13 residues. V lost 4 bases, J lost 4 bases, and 11 bases lay in between. The CDR3 loop is CASSSPDTYEQYF. CDR3 in DNA: TGTGCCAGCAGTTCGCCCGATACTTACGAGCAGTACTTC.

This clone was found once. The chain links TRBV3-1 (or the pseudogene TRBV3-2) to TRBJ1-5; D remains ambiguous. This CDR3 has 13 residues. Trimming cost V 3 bases and J 4 bases, with 7 bases left between them. CDR1 is LGHDT, CDR2 YNNKEL, per germline (reference sequence). The CDR3 sequence is CASSHGDNQPQHF. CDR3 sequence (DNA): TGTGCCAGCAGCCATGGCGATAATCAGCCCCAGCATTTT.

V gene TRBV28 combines with J gene TRBJ1-3; TRBD1 matches at 8 bases. Germline V lookup: CDR1 MDHEN, CDR2 SYDVKM. The V and J ends lost 5 bases and 5 bases, in that order; junction bases with no gene match: 11. The CDR3 sequence is 16 residues long. The CDR3 sequence is CASSAPGQGDRNTIYF. The DNA for the CDR3 is TGTGCCAGCAGTGCCCCCGGACAGGGAGATAGAAACACCATATATTTT.

The rearrangement uses TRBV18 and TRBJ2-1, with D tentatively TRBD1 (6 bases). Germline CDR1 reads KGHSH; CDR2 reads LQKENI. The CDR3 spans 13 residues. Trimming stripped 3 bases from V and 9 bases from J, with 12 bases between. CDR3 nucleotide sequence: TGTGCCAGCTCACCGACAGGAAGCGGTGAGCAGTTCTTC. Its translation is CASSPTGSGEQFF.

This rearrangement joins TRBV6-1 to TRBJ1-5; D gene unclear. Trimming removed 3 bases at V and 1 base at J, with 4 bases between. Looked up from germline, CDR1 is MNHNS and CDR2 is SASEGT. This CDR3 is 13 amino acids long. The CDR3 loop reads CASSDWSNQPQHF. In nucleotides, the CDR3 is TGTGCCAGCAGTGATTGGAGCAATCAGCCCCAGCATTTT.

The V and J genes are TRBV5-6 and TRBJ2-5, with D possibly being TRBD1 or TRBD2 (5 bases each). Per germline, CDR1 SGHDT and CDR2 YYEEEE. The CDR3 extends over 12 amino acids. The V gene lost 7 bases and the J gene lost 5 bases, with 12 bases spanning the gap. The CDR3 sequence: CASGTWGETQYF. For the CDR3, the DNA is TGTGCCAGCGGCACATGGGGGGAGACCCAGTACTTC.

The chain carries TRBV4-1 and TRBJ2-2, with D perhaps TRBD1 or TRBD2 (6 bases each). The CDR3 is 17 amino acids. With 4 bases removed from V and 1 base from J, the gap between germline ends came to 16 bases. CDR1 and CDR2 (germline): MGHRA, YSYEKL. CDR3 DNA: TGCGCCAGCAGCCGGACTTCGGGGGCCATGAACACCGGGGAGCTGTTTTTT. Translation gives CASSRTSGAMNTGELFF.

The CDR3, as DNA: TGTGCCAGCAGAACTCTAGCGGGAGGAAGGAATGAGCAGTTCTTC. Amino acid sequence: CASRTLAGGRNEQFF. The V call is TRBV28, the J call TRBJ2-1; 11 nucleotides align to TRBD2. The V and J ends lost 6 bases and 7 bases, in that order; junction bases with no gene match: 8. Looked up from germline, CDR1 is MDHEN and CDR2 is SYDVKM. The CDR3 sequence is 15 residues long.

This clone has a single count. The chain employs TRBV2 and TRBJ2-5; TRBD2 agrees at 7 bases. Germline CDR1 reads SNHLY; CDR2 reads FYNNEI. V lost 7 bases to trimming and J lost 4 bases; unmatched junction nucleotides: 3. The length of the CDR3 is 12 residues. CDR3 nucleotides: TGTGCCAGCATGGGGGGGAGAGAGACCCAGTACTTC. Its protein product is CASMGGRETQYF.

The rearrangement joins TRBV5-1 to TRBJ2-7, with TRBD2 matching 7 bases. The CDR3 is 16 amino acids. The germline gives CDR1 SGHRS, CDR2 YFSETQ. The junction had 6 bases not matched to a gene; V was cut back by 0 bases and J by 0 bases. The CDR3 loop reads CASSLGGGRDSYEQYF. The CDR3 DNA is TGCGCCAGCAGCTTGGGGGGCGGGAGAGACTCCTACGAGCAGTACTTC.

This CDR3 is CASSFPGTGGRPQHF. CDR3 sequence (DNA): TGTGCCAGCAGTTTTCCCGGGACAGGGGGTCGGCCCCAGCATTTT. The J gene is TRBJ1-5, the V gene TRBV28, with 11 bases that match TRBD1. The CDR3 totals 15 residues. Germline CDR1 and CDR2: MDHEN and SYDVKM. J lost 9 bases, V lost 3 bases, and 7 bases had no gene match.

The V and J genes are TRBV7-8 and TRBJ2-2; D might be TRBD1 (6 bases). The V and J ends lost 3 bases and 5 bases respectively, with 13 bases between them. This CDR3 region has 15 residues. CDR1 SGHVS and CDR2 FQNEAQ come from the germline V gene. The DNA for the CDR3 is TGTGCCAGCAGCTTGGGACAACCTTTAACCGGGGAGCTGTTTTTT. It yields the protein CASSLGQPLTGELFF.

The chain links TRBV6-1 to TRBJ2-5; 11 nucleotides line up with TRBD1. V lost 4 bases to trimming and J lost 5 bases; unmatched junction nucleotides: 9. Germline CDR1 is MNHNS and CDR2 is SASEGT. CDR3 length: 16 residues. The CDR3 is CASSVLDRGLYETQYF. The CDR3 nucleotides are TGTGCCAGCAGTGTCCTGGACAGGGGGCTTTATGAGACCCAGTACTTC.

This chain joins TRBV28 and TRBJ2-7, with unresolved D. Germline V gives CDR1 MDHEN, CDR2 SYDVKM. There are 12 residues in the CDR3. V was pared by 6 bases and J by 4 bases, with 10 bases between. Here the CDR3 reads CASSIPPYEQYF. CDR3 nucleotides: TGTGCCAGCAGCATACCTCCATACGAGCAGTACTTC.

This chain links TRBV27 with TRBJ2-7; TRBD1 matches at 7 bases. CDR3 size: 16 residues. Germline-derived CDR1 and CDR2 are MNHEY and SMNVEV (reference sequence). The V and J ends lost 4 bases and 6 bases, in that order; junction bases with no gene match: 15. The chain's CDR3 is CASSWGLGQGVREQYF. CDR3 in DNA: TGTGCCAGCAGTTGGGGGCTAGGGCAGGGGGTACGCGAGCAGTACTTC.